This TCR beta chain is drawn from a study of T cells in Graves' hyperthyroidism and ophthalmopathy. Study background: Peripheral blood was drawn at first diagnosis, prior to all treatment.

This clonotype was seen ten or more times. RNA transcripts were the template for amplifying TCR beta CDR3 regions. TCR CDR3 underwent first-round RT-PCR with the HTBI primer set. TCRdb processed the multiplex PCR reads anew with MiXCR; each CDR3 protein has one entry. The repertoire holds about 480,000 distinct CDR3 sequences, with under 15% as singletons. Uncontrolled infection, other autoimmune disease, pregnancy or lactation led to exclusion. Diagnoses rested on clinical symptoms, serum thyroxine and TRAb, thyroid ultrasound and orbital computed tomography. Fresh 10 ml peripheral blood yielded PBMCs. Germline CDR1 SGHAT, CDR2 FQNNGV. This CDR3 region has 18 residues. Trimming removed 5 bases from V and 5 bases from J; junction bases left unmatched: 17.

The material sequenced was blood. This clonotype was obtained from a woman aged 18-29 years with Graves' hyperthyroidism. J is TRBJ2-5 and V is TRBV11-2, with TRBD2 matching 10 bases. The CDR3 is CASSRPKAAGGPQETQYF. CDR3 DNA sequence: TGTGCCAGCAGCCGACCGAAGGCAGCGGGAGGGCCCCAGGAGACCCAGTACTTC.